Each of the 27 T cell receptor beta chains below was sequenced from the same sample in a study of PD-1 blockade in classical Hodgkin lymphoma. The sample's time point: cycle 4 day 1 (C4D1), after five to seven weeks of nivolumab. Exposure to brentuximab vedotin varied, and each patient had relapsed following autologous stem cell transplantation. Sequencing used immunoSEQ multiplex PCR; TCRdb keeps in-frame clones, though not all of them. The sample carries several thousand clones, approximately 78% recorded once. The input for sequencing was peripheral blood mononuclear cells (PBMCs), taken before the fourth cycle of nivolumab. These receptors were collected from a human donor with classical Hodgkin lymphoma.

About this clone itself: The junction shows a germline mismatch at one end, possibly a read error. The chain couples TRBV7-9 to TRBJ1-2; D gene ambiguous. CDR1 SEHNR and CDR2 FQNEAQ come from the germline V gene (reference sequence). This CDR3 has 14 amino acids. The chain's CDR3 is CASSLAGERFGYAF. The CDR3 DNA reads TGTGCCAGCAGCTTAGCGGGAGAACGATTTGGCTACGCCTTC. Supplemented by reference TRBV7-9 and TRBJ1-2, the full variable domain reads DTGVSQNPRHKITKRGQNVTFRCDPISEHNRLYWYRQTLGQGPEFLTYFQNEAQLEKSRLLSDRFSAERPKGSFSTLEIQRTEQGDSAMYLCASSLAGERFGYAFGSGTRLTVV.

V and J are TRBV11-2 and TRBJ2-3; 7 nucleotides agree with TRBD1. This CDR3 contains 15 residues. The V gene end was trimmed by 4 bases and the J gene end by 9 bases; junction bases not matched to a gene: 13. Germline assignment: CDR1 SGHAT and CDR2 FQNNGV. The CDR3 DNA follows: TGTGCCAGCAGCTCACCTTGGGACAGCGCACCCACGCAGTATTTT. Its protein is CASSSPWDSAPTQYF. The complete variable domain, with remaining parts taken from reference TRBV11-2 and TRBJ2-3, reads EAGVAQSPRYKIIEKRQSVAFWCNPISGHATLYWYQQILGQGPKLLIQFQNNGVVDDSQLPKDRFSAERLKGVDSTLKIQPAKLEDSAVYLCASSSPWDSAPTQYFGPGTRLTVL.

CDR3 protein: CASSDMPPRGEKLFF. In DNA, the CDR3 is TGTGCCAGCAGTGACATGCCTCCTCGGGGTGAAAAACTGTTTTTT. The J gene is TRBJ1-4, the V gene TRBV2; the D is unclear. This CDR3 is 15 amino acids long. The germline CDR1 and CDR2 sequences are SNHLY and FYNNEI. V lost 3 bases to trimming and J lost 7 bases, with 15 bases between them.

This clone was seen only once. The chain couples TRBV5-1 to TRBJ2-5; D may match TRBD1 or TRBD2 (6 bases each). V dropped 0 bases and J dropped 5 bases, with 20 bases sitting between them. The V gene's germline CDR1 is SGHRS and CDR2 YFSETQ. The CDR3 is made up of 17 amino acids. The DNA for the CDR3 is TGCGCCAGCAGCTTGGGACGGGGGCCACGTCTTATGGAGACCCAGTACTTC. Translated, it gives CASSLGRGPRLMETQYF.

The genes are TRBV7-9 and TRBJ1-1; D may be TRBD1 (5 bases). Trimming left V 2 bases short and J 6 bases short, with 13 bases between. The CDR3 spans 14 residues. Germline CDR1 and CDR2: SEHNR and FQNEAQ (reference sequence). CDR3 DNA: TGTGCCAGCAGCTTATCAGGGCTCAGCTCTGAAGCTTTCTTT. Its translation is CASSLSGLSSEAFF. The variable domain in full, with the rest retrieved from reference TRBV7-9 and TRBJ1-1, is DTGVSQNPRHKITKRGQNVTFRCDPISEHNRLYWYRQTLGQGPEFLTYFQNEAQLEKSRLLSDRFSAERPKGSFSTLEIQRTEQGDSAMYLCASSLSGLSSEAFFGQGTRLTVV.

The V and J genes are TRBV2 and TRBJ2-7; perhaps TRBD2 as D (6 bases). Germline values: CDR1 SNHLY, CDR2 FYNNEI. The CDR3 has 14 amino acids. Between the trimmed V and J ends, which lost 4 bases and 0 bases, there was a span of 10 bases. CDR3: CASSGDGSSYEQYF. The DNA for the CDR3 is TGTGCCAGCAGTGGGGACGGGAGCTCCTACGAGCAGTACTTC.

This chain links TRBV15 with TRBJ2-7, with 7 bases aligning to TRBD2. Germline CDR1 and CDR2: LNHNV and YYDKDF (reference sequence). CDR3 length: 16 amino acids. Trimming took 1 base from V and 2 from J; bases not matched to a gene: 8. The CDR3 protein is CATSRGGGRGTYEQYF. The CDR3 coding sequence is TGTGCCACCAGCAGAGGGGGAGGGCGGGGAACCTACGAGCAGTACTTC.

The chain couples TRBV5-6 to TRBJ2-7, with 10 bases matching TRBD1. Germline V gene data show CDR1 as SGHDT and CDR2 as YYEEEE. This CDR3 contains 13 residues. Trimming took 7 bases from V and 4 from J; bases not matched to a gene: 5. The CDR3, as DNA: TGTGCCAGCGGCCCGGGACAGGGGTACGAGCAGTACTTC. Protein sequence: CASGPGQGYEQYF.

The V and J genes are TRBV12-5 and TRBJ2-2, with D possibly called TRBD1 or TRBD2 (5 bases each). Trimming took 4 bases from V and 3 from J, leaving 18 bases between them. Germline CDR1 and CDR2: LGHNT and FRNRAP. The CDR3 is 17 residues long. The CDR3 bases are TGTGCTAGTGGTTGGGCCCCAGGGACGCGAGACACCGGGGAGCTGTTTTTT. It translates to CASGWAPGTRDTGELFF.

The chain links TRBV28 to TRBJ1-5; D unclear. The germline CDR1 and CDR2 sequences are MDHEN and SYDVKM. The CDR3 is 14 residues long. V was trimmed by 3 bases and J by 0 bases, leaving 6 bases between them. The CDR3 DNA reads as TGTGCCAGCAGTTTGCCGTATAGCAATCAGCCCCAGCATTTT. It codes for CASSLPYSNQPQHF.

This chain joins TRBV4-3 and TRBJ1-1; 8 positions match TRBD1. Trimming took 4 bases from V and 3 from J; bases not matched to a gene: 7. Germline lookup yields CDR1 LGHNA and CDR2 YSLEER. This CDR3 contains 15 residues. CDR3 sequence: CASSPPDREDTEAFF. The CDR3 nucleotides are TGCGCCAGCAGCCCTCCGGACAGGGAGGACACTGAAGCTTTCTTT.

V is TRBV30 and J is TRBJ2-2; 12 bases fit TRBD2. CDR1 and CDR2 (germline): GTSNPN, SVGIG (reference sequence). V was pared by 1 base and J by 8 bases, with 2 bases of the junction left unmatched. The CDR3 contains 14 residues. The CDR3 coding sequence is TGTGCCTGGAGTGCAGGACTAGCGGGAGGGGAGCTGTTTTTT. This gives the protein CAWSAGLAGGELFF.

This clone showed up just a few times. The gene calls are TRBV6-5 and TRBJ2-5, with TRBD2 matching over 7 bases. Germline V gives CDR1 MNHEY, CDR2 SVGAGI. This CDR3 comprises 12 residues. The junction had 1 base not matched to a gene; V was cut back by 0 bases and J by 9 bases. This CDR3 reads CASSYSGGAQYF. The CDR3 DNA sequence: TGTGCCAGCAGTTACTCGGGGGGGGCCCAGTACTTC.

This chain uses TRBV4-2 with TRBJ1-1; D is unresolved. V lost 0 bases and J 10 bases, leaving 21 bases between the germline ends. Per germline, CDR1 LGHNA and CDR2 YNFKEQ. The CDR3 sequence is 16 residues long. The CDR3 DNA follows: TGTGCCAGCAGCCAAGACTCTCGGCTCGGCTCGGGAGGAGCTTTCTTT. Protein sequence: CASSQDSRLGSGGAFF.

This clone was seen a few times. V usage is TRBV2 and J usage is TRBJ1-4, with unresolved D. The V end was cut by 7 bases, the J end by 16 bases, with 13 bases between. The CDR3 runs to 10 residues. Germline CDR1 reads SNHLY; CDR2 reads FYNNEI. The CDR3 DNA sequence: TGTGCCAGCATAGGAGCTACACAGTTTTTT. Its protein product is CASIGATQFF. Supplemented by reference TRBV2 and TRBJ1-4, the full variable domain reads EPEVTQTPSHQVTQMGQEVILRCVPISNHLYFYWYRQILGQKVEFLVSFYNNEISEKSEIFDDQFSVERPDGSNFTLKIRSTKLEDSAMYFCASIGATQFFGSGTQLSVL.

The chain recombines TRBV6-4 with TRBJ2-1; either TRBD1 or TRBD2 may supply D (5 bases each). The CDR3 contains 14 residues. CDR1 and CDR2 (germline): MRHNA, SNTAGT. Trimming pared 3 bases from V and 10 bases from J, leaving 16 bases between. Here the CDR3 reads CASSDPGTLGEQFF. The CDR3 region has the DNA TGTGCCAGCAGTGATCCTGGGACCCTAGGGGAGCAGTTCTTC.

The chain combines TRBV28 with TRBJ2-3; D tentatively fits TRBD1 or TRBD2 (7 bases each). Trimming removed 3 bases from V and 1 base from J, with 11 bases in between. This CDR3 is 15 amino acids long. Germline CDR1 MDHEN, CDR2 SYDVKM. Here the CDR3 DNA reads TGTGCCAGCAGTTTTCAGGGGGGGGGCACAGATACGCAGTATTTT. Translated: CASSFQGGGTDTQYF.

The chain couples TRBV9 to TRBJ2-1; 9 bases align to TRBD2. The CDR3 spans 12 residues. The germline V gene encodes CDR1 SGDLS and CDR2 YYNGEE. The ends lost 4 bases at V and 9 bases at J; junction bases unmatched: 2. The CDR3 loop is CASSLAGAEQFF. The CDR3 DNA follows: TGTGCCAGCAGCTTAGCGGGAGCTGAGCAGTTCTTC.

The V and J genes are TRBV9 and TRBJ2-3; 7 positions match TRBD1. V shed 3 bases and J 0 bases; nucleotides not matched to a gene: 4. The germline V gene has CDR1 SGDLS and CDR2 YYNGEE. This CDR3 comprises 15 residues. As DNA, the CDR3 is TGTGCCAGCAGCGGGACAGGTACTAGCACAGATACGCAGTATTTT. Protein: CASSGTGTSTDTQYF.

In this sample, this clone turned up once. This chain uses TRBV30 with TRBJ1-1; TRBD1 is a possible D gene (6 bases). V lost 2 bases and J lost 1, with 11 bases in between. Germline CDR1 and CDR2: GTSNPN and SVGIG (reference sequence). CDR3 size: 14 residues. CDR3 amino acids: CAWSRQAGNTEAFF. CDR3 sequence (DNA): TGTGCCTGGAGTCGACAGGCGGGGAACACTGAAGCTTTCTTT.

This chain connects TRBV6-1 to TRBJ1-3; maybe TRBD1 (5 bases). Germline V gives CDR1 MNHNS, CDR2 SASEGT. This CDR3 has 16 amino acids. Trimming pared 2 bases from V and 1 base from J, leaving 12 bases between. The CDR3 protein is CASSEKGLGSGNTIYF. Written as DNA, the CDR3 is TGTGCCAGCAGTGAAAAGGGGCTGGGTTCTGGAAACACCATATATTTT.

This rearrangement joins TRBV19 to TRBJ1-4; 8 nucleotides line up with TRBD1. This CDR3 has 14 residues. V lost 6 bases, J lost 3 bases, and 3 bases stayed unmatched. CDR1 and CDR2 from the germline V gene are LNHDA and SQIVND (reference sequence). CDR3 bases: TGTGCCAGTAGCCGACAGGGGCCTAATGAAAAACTGTTTTTT. Amino acids: CASSRQGPNEKLFF.

The chain couples TRBV7-9 to TRBJ2-5; TRBD1 agrees at 7 bases. V shed 2 bases, J shed 6 bases, and the junction held 9 bases outside the gene matches. The CDR3 covers 15 residues. Germline CDR1 reads SEHNR; CDR2 reads FQNEAQ (reference sequence). The CDR3 spells CASSLRQGGAKTQYF. The DNA of the CDR3 is TGTGCCAGCAGCTTACGACAGGGTGGTGCAAAGACCCAGTACTTC.

The chain combines TRBV6-5 with TRBJ1-2; TRBD1 might be the D (6 bases). In germline, CDR1 is MNHEY, CDR2 SVGAGI. The CDR3 spans 13 residues. V lost 8 bases and J 1 base, leaving 11 bases between the germline ends. The chain's CDR3 is CASSGQFNYGYTF. The CDR3 DNA reads as TGTGCCAGCTCCGGACAGTTTAACTATGGCTACACCTTC.

The chain recombines TRBV28 with TRBJ2-7; TRBD1 matches 8 bases. Per the germline V gene, CDR1 is MDHEN and CDR2 is SYDVKM. The CDR3 has 14 amino acids. V shed 5 bases and J 3 bases; nucleotides not matched to a gene: 6. CDR3 nucleotide sequence: TGTGCCAGCAGTCCCGGGACAGGCCTCTACGAGCAGTACTTC. Protein sequence: CASSPGTGLYEQYF.

This clone was counted a single time. This rearrangement joins TRBV20-1 to TRBJ1-5; no clear D gene. CDR1 is DFQATT and CDR2 is SNEGSKA in the germline V gene (reference sequence). This CDR3 has 11 amino acids. V dropped 5 bases and J dropped 6 bases, with 8 bases sitting between them. The CDR3: CSAGPRQPQHF. The CDR3 DNA sequence: TGCAGTGCTGGACCACGTCAGCCCCAGCATTTT.

The rearrangement joins TRBV6-5 to TRBJ1-3; D is undetermined. CDR3 length: 14 residues. Trimming took off 6 bases at V and 2 bases at J, with 11 bases between the two ends. Germline-derived CDR1 and CDR2 are MNHEY and SVGAGI. The DNA for the CDR3 is TGTGCCAGCAGCTACACAACGACTGGAAACACCATATATTTT. As protein: CASSYTTTGNTIYF.